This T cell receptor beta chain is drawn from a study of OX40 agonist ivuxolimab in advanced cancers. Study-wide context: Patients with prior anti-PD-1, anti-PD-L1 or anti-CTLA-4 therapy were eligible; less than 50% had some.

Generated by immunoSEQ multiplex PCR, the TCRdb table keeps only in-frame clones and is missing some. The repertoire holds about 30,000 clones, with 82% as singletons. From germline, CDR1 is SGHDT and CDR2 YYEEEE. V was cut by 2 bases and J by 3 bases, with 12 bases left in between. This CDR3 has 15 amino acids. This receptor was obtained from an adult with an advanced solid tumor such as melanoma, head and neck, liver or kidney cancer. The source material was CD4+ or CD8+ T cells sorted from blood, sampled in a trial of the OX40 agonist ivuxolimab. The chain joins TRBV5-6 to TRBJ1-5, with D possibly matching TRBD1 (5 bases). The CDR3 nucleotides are TGTGCCAGCAGCTTCGGGGCCCGCGCCAATCAGCCCCAGCATTTT. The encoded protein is CASSFGARANQPQHF. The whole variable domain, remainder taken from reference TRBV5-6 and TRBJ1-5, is DAGVTQSPTHLIKTRGQQVTLRCSPKSGHDTVSWYQQALGQGPQFIFQYYEEEERQRGNFPDRFSGHQFPNYSSELNVNALLLGDSALYLCASSFGARANQPQHFGDGTRLSIL.